These 30 T cell receptor beta chains were sequenced from one sample in a study of shared clonotypes between healthy human individuals. Here immunoSEQ multiplex PCR was the method, and the copy in TCRdb shows in-frame clones only, minus some. The sample records a few million clones, about 92% being singletons. Sequencing input: naive CD4+ T cells sorted from blood. Documented subset: CD45RA+ positively selected. These receptors were taken from a man between 18 and 29 years old in good health.

V gene TRBV14 combines with J gene TRBJ1-4; 8 bases map to TRBD1. V shed 3 bases and J 2 bases; nucleotides not matched to a gene: 11. This CDR3 spans 18 amino acids. Germline CDR1 and CDR2: SGHDN and FVKESK. In DNA form, the CDR3 reads TGTGCCAGCAGCCAGCCCCAGGGGGCAGGACGGACTAATGAAAAACTGTTTTTT. Protein sequence: CASSQPQGAGRTNEKLFF. Combining the CDR3 with reference TRBV14 and TRBJ1-4 gives the whole variable domain EAGVTQFPSHSVIEKGQTVTLRCDPISGHDNLYWYRRVMGKEIKFLLHFVKESKQDESGMPNNRFLAERTGGTYSTLKVQPAELEDSGVYFCASSQPQGAGRTNEKLFFGSGTQLSVL.

The chain is built from TRBV28 and TRBJ1-2; no clear D gene. Germline V CDR1 and CDR2: MDHEN, SYDVKM. V was cut by 7 bases and J by 0 bases, with 12 bases left in between. This CDR3 has 14 amino acids. CDR3 bases: TGTGCCAGCACCGACCACAACGCTAACTATGGCTACACCTTC. Its translation is CASTDHNANYGYTF.

The chain recombines TRBV29-1 with TRBJ2-1, with D possibly being TRBD2 (7 bases). Germline-derived CDR1 and CDR2 are SQVTM and ANQGSEA. CDR3 length: 15 residues. The ends were cut back, 4 bases at V and 5 bases at J, with 18 bases in the middle. This CDR3 reads CSVATGGALHNEQFF. The DNA for the CDR3 is TGCAGCGTTGCCACTGGGGGGGCCCTACACAATGAGCAGTTCTTC.

The CDR3 DNA reads TGTGCCAGCAGACGGACAGGGGCGTTCAATGAAAAACTGTTTTTT. It yields the protein CASRRTGAFNEKLFF. The chain is built from TRBV7-8 and TRBJ1-4; 9 bases line up with TRBD1. The ends lost 6 bases at V and 5 bases at J; junction bases unmatched: 7. Germline CDR1 is SGHVS and CDR2 is FQNEAQ. The CDR3 is 15 residues long.

The chain links TRBV27 to TRBJ2-1, with 8 bases fitting TRBD1. This CDR3 spans 16 amino acids. In germline, CDR1 is MNHEY, CDR2 SMNVEV (reference sequence). The V segment lost 5 bases and the J segment 1 base; nucleotides outside the gene matches: 7. The CDR3 loop is CASSLDRGPSYNEQFF. Here the CDR3 DNA reads TGTGCCAGCAGTCTCGACAGGGGACCTTCCTACAATGAGCAGTTCTTC.

The V gene is TRBV6-5, the J gene TRBJ1-2; D is ambiguous. V was pared by 5 bases and J by 8 bases, with 21 bases between. Germline CDR1 reads MNHEY; CDR2 reads SVGAGI. The CDR3 spans 15 residues. This chain's CDR3 is CASSTTQEGFDGYTF. DNA for the CDR3: TGTGCCAGCAGTACTACCCAGGAGGGATTTGACGGCTACACCTTC.

This sequence joins TRBV7-9 and TRBJ2-3, with D possibly TRBD1 on 7 matching bases. CDR3 length: 14 amino acids. Trimming removed 4 bases from V and 6 bases from J, with 14 bases in between. Per the germline V gene, CDR1 is SEHNR and CDR2 is FQNEAQ (reference sequence). CDR3 in DNA: TGTGCCAGCAGCTCAATGGGGGGACAGGATACGCAGTATTTT. Its translation: CASSSMGGQDTQYF.

The chain carries TRBV5-1 and TRBJ2-1, with D perhaps matching TRBD1 or TRBD2 (5 bases each). The V end was cut by 4 bases, the J end by 9 bases, with 14 bases between. This CDR3 region has 13 residues. Germline V gives CDR1 SGHRS, CDR2 YFSETQ. The CDR3 sequence: CASSPGDVPEQFF. The CDR3 DNA sequence: TGCGCCAGCAGCCCTGGGGACGTGCCTGAGCAGTTCTTC.

The CDR3 coding sequence is TGTGCTAGTGGTTTGGGGAGACAGGGCGCCGGGGAGCTGTTTTTT. Protein sequence: CASGLGRQGAGELFF. J is TRBJ2-2 and V is TRBV12-5; TRBD1 aligns across 7 bases. Germline values: CDR1 LGHNT, CDR2 FRNRAP. The CDR3 contains 15 residues. The junction had 5 bases not matched to a gene; V was cut back by 1 base and J by 6 bases.

In regard to this clone: This CDR3 is also generated by other DNA sequences in the sample. The CDR3 bases are TGTGCCAGCAGCTTAGGAGGACAGGCCTACGAGCAGTACTTC. Translated: CASSLGGQAYEQYF. The chain is built from TRBV7-9 and TRBJ2-7, with 7 bases lining up with TRBD1. The CDR3 contains 14 residues. Germline V gives CDR1 SEHNR, CDR2 FQNEAQ (reference sequence). With V trimmed by 1 base and J by 2 bases, 2 bases remained unmatched.

The chain combines TRBV4-1 with TRBJ2-1, with no clear D. This CDR3 spans 13 amino acids. The V gene's germline CDR1 is MGHRA and CDR2 YSYEKL. The germline V and J ends were trimmed by 4 bases and 6 bases, with 10 bases remaining between them. CDR3 in amino acids: CASSLLMVNEQFF. Here the CDR3 DNA reads TGCGCCAGCAGCCTCCTCATGGTCAATGAGCAGTTCTTC.

The rearrangement uses TRBV30 and TRBJ2-5; D possibly corresponds to TRBD2 (7 bases). The CDR3 is 14 amino acids. Germline loops: CDR1 GTSNPN, CDR2 SVGIG (reference sequence). The V end lost 3 bases, the J end lost 7 bases, and 18 bases lay between the germline ends. As DNA, the CDR3 is TGTGCCTGGAGCGGGGGGCAGGGTCTCCCGACCCAGTACTTC. This codes for CAWSGGQGLPTQYF. Drawing the rest from reference TRBV30 and TRBJ2-5, the complete variable domain is SQTIHQWPATLVQPVGSPLSLECTVEGTSNPNLYWYRQAAGRGLQLLFYSVGIGQISSEVPQNLSASRPQDRQFILSSKKLLLSDSGFYLCAWSGGQGLPTQYFGPGTRLLVL.

The V gene is TRBV7-9, the J gene TRBJ2-7; D possibly corresponds to TRBD2 (5 bases). The CDR3 spans 12 residues. Between the trimmed V and J ends, which lost 4 bases and 2 bases, there was a span of 6 bases. The germline V gene has CDR1 SEHNR and CDR2 FQNEAQ (reference sequence). For the CDR3, the DNA is TGTGCCAGCAGCTCCGGGGCCTACGAGCAGTACTTC. Its translation is CASSSGAYEQYF. The entire variable domain, with the rest obtained from reference TRBV7-9 and TRBJ2-7, is as follows: DTGVSQNPRHKITKRGQNVTFRCDPISEHNRLYWYRQTLGQGPEFLTYFQNEAQLEKSRLLSDRFSAERPKGSFSTLEIQRTEQGDSAMYLCASSSGAYEQYFGPGTRLTVT.

The rearrangement uses TRBV7-9 and TRBJ2-2; no definite D call. CDR1 and CDR2 from the germline V gene are SEHNR and FQNEAQ (reference sequence). The CDR3 covers 17 residues. Trimming stripped 0 bases from V and 0 bases from J, with 11 bases between. CDR3 bases: TGTGCCAGCAGCTTAGCGAGAGTGGCTTCGAACACCGGGGAGCTGTTTTTT. Protein: CASSLARVASNTGELFF.

This clone has just one count. The J gene is TRBJ2-7, the V gene TRBV29-1; D not certain. Germline assignment: CDR1 SQVTM and CDR2 ANQGSEA. The CDR3 consists of 13 residues. Trimming removed 4 bases from V and 1 base from J, with 11 bases in between. The CDR3 DNA follows: TGCAGCGTTGGCGCCCGGTTATCCTACGAGCAGTACTTC. Protein product: CSVGARLSYEQYF.

The CDR3 reads CASSPRTGLGGYTF. The CDR3 DNA sequence: TGTGCCAGCAGCCCGCGGACAGGGTTGGGCGGCTACACCTTC. The rearrangement uses TRBV7-8 and TRBJ1-2; 8 positions match TRBD1. The CDR3 is made up of 14 amino acids. The germline V gene encodes CDR1 SGHVS and CDR2 FQNEAQ. V shed 5 bases, J shed 8 bases, and the junction held 10 bases outside the gene matches.

The CDR3 DNA is TGTGCCAGCAGCCGCGCGGGAGAAAGCTCCTACGAGCAGTACTTC. This gives the protein CASSRAGESSYEQYF. This chain links TRBV5-8 with TRBJ2-7, with 7 bases aligning to TRBD2. The CDR3 sequence is 15 residues long. Trimming at V came to 4 bases and at J to 0 bases, leaving 7 bases not matched to a gene. Germline V lookup: CDR1 SGHTS, CDR2 YDEGEE.

The chain is built from TRBV9 and TRBJ2-7; TRBD2 is a possible D gene (6 bases). Germline V CDR1 and CDR2: SGDLS, YYNGEE. This CDR3 is 14 amino acids long. Trimming pared 4 bases from V and 3 bases from J, leaving 14 bases between. CDR3 nucleotide sequence: TGTGCCAGCAGCAAGGGACTCCAGCTCTACGAGCAGTACTTC. Encoded protein: CASSKGLQLYEQYF.

V gene TRBV5-5 combines with J gene TRBJ2-5; a weak D match, TRBD1 (5 bases). The CDR3 covers 16 residues. Trimming shortened V by 0 bases and J by 5 bases, and 17 bases separated the two germline ends. Germline V gene sequence: CDR1 SGHKS, CDR2 YYEKEE (reference sequence). This chain's CDR3 is CASSLGGSRAIETQYF. DNA of the CDR3: TGTGCCAGCAGCTTGGGAGGCAGCAGGGCGATCGAGACCCAGTACTTC.

V is TRBV7-9 and J is TRBJ1-4; D gene unclear. Germline V CDR1 and CDR2: SEHNR, FQNEAQ (reference sequence). CDR3 length equals 14 residues. The germline V and J ends were trimmed by 5 bases and 0 bases, with 7 bases remaining between them. DNA of the CDR3: TGTGCCAGCAGCCAAAGTGCAACTAATGAAAAACTGTTTTTT. Encoded protein: CASSQSATNEKLFF.

The chain joins TRBV5-6 to TRBJ2-2; the match to TRBD2 covers 8 bases. This CDR3 has 16 residues. The V gene's germline CDR1 is SGHDT and CDR2 YYEEEE. The trim removed 2 bases at V and 4 bases at J, leaving 7 bases unmatched. The CDR3 region is CASSFISGGGTGELFF. The CDR3 DNA is TGTGCCAGCAGCTTTATATCGGGAGGGGGCACCGGGGAGCTGTTTTTT.

This clone was picked up a small number of times. The chain uses TRBV6-6 and TRBJ1-1; D gene unclear. This CDR3 has 13 residues. Deletions cut 9 bases from V and 1 base from J, with 12 bases between. Germline loops: CDR1 MNHNY, CDR2 SVGAGI (reference sequence). As DNA, the CDR3 is TGTGCCAGTACGGTCATGGGGAACACTGAAGCTTTCTTT. As protein: CASTVMGNTEAFF.

This chain uses TRBV5-6 with TRBJ2-7; 9 positions agree with TRBD2. The V and J ends lost 4 bases and 1 base, in that order; junction bases with no gene match: 6. This CDR3 has 15 amino acids. Looked up from germline, CDR1 is SGHDT and CDR2 is YYEEEE. The CDR3 DNA is TGTGCCAGCAGCCGGTACGCGGGAGGGTCCTACGAGCAGTACTTC. This sequence encodes CASSRYAGGSYEQYF. The full variable domain, in which reference TRBV5-6 and TRBJ2-7 provide the parts outside the CDR3, is DAGVTQSPTHLIKTRGQQVTLRCSPKSGHDTVSWYQQALGQGPQFIFQYYEEEERQRGNFPDRFSGHQFPNYSSELNVNALLLGDSALYLCASSRYAGGSYEQYFGPGTRLTVT.

This clone was seen more than once but under ten times. This sequence joins TRBV7-9 and TRBJ2-1; D is uncertain. The germline gives CDR1 SEHNR, CDR2 FQNEAQ (reference sequence). The V end was cut by 4 bases, the J end by 0 bases, with 13 bases between. The CDR3 sequence is 16 residues long. This CDR3 is CASSSFLSSSYNEQFF. The CDR3 DNA follows: TGTGCCAGCAGCTCGTTCCTTAGCAGCTCCTACAATGAGCAGTTCTTC.

The J gene is TRBJ2-7, the V gene TRBV19; 9 nucleotides match TRBD2. With V trimmed by 3 bases and J by 5 bases, 8 bases remained unmatched. Germline CDR1 LNHDA, CDR2 SQIVND (reference sequence). The CDR3 runs to 15 residues. The CDR3 DNA reads as TGTGCCAGTAGTATGCTCCCTAGCGGGGATCACGAGCAGTACTTC. Its translation: CASSMLPSGDHEQYF.

The chain employs TRBV30 and TRBJ1-5; D remains ambiguous. CDR3 size: 12 residues. Germline CDR1 is GTSNPN and CDR2 is SVGIG (reference sequence). The V end lost 5 bases, the J end lost 4 bases, and 9 bases lay between the germline ends. The CDR3 region has the DNA TGTGCCTGGGCCACCGGGAATCAGCCCCAGCATTTT. Translating it yields CAWATGNQPQHF.

V usage is TRBV7-2 and J usage is TRBJ2-3; D is possibly TRBD2 (5 bases). The CDR3 runs 17 residues. In germline, CDR1 is SGHTA, CDR2 FQGNSA. Trimming removed 2 bases at V and 3 bases at J, with 18 bases between. This chain's CDR3 is CASSLRSGADPTDTQYF. The DNA for the CDR3 is TGTGCCAGCAGCTTAAGAAGTGGAGCGGATCCGACAGATACGCAGTATTTT. Full variable domain (outside the CDR3, taken from reference TRBV7-2 and TRBJ2-3): GAGVSQSPSNKVTEKGKDVELRCDPISGHTALYWYRQSLGQGLEFLIYFQGNSAPDKSGLPSDRFSAERTGGSVSTLTIQRTQQEDSAVYLCASSLRSGADPTDTQYFGPGTRLTVL.

This clone was observed a single time. The chain combines TRBV15 with TRBJ2-5, with TRBD1 matching over 10 bases. The CDR3 runs 14 residues. From germline, CDR1 is LNHNV and CDR2 YYDKDF (reference sequence). Unmatched junction bases numbered 6, after V lost 8 bases and J lost 3 bases. CDR3: CATLRGTGEETQYF. The CDR3 DNA reads as TGTGCCACCTTGAGAGGGACAGGGGAAGAGACCCAGTACTTC.

The CDR3 nucleotides are TGTGCCAGTAGCACTATATCAGGGGTTATTCAGCCCCAGCATTTT. As protein: CASSTISGVIQPQHF. This rearrangement joins TRBV19 to TRBJ1-5; D perhaps matches TRBD1 (6 bases). This CDR3 is built from 15 residues. With 6 bases removed from V and 6 bases from J, the gap between germline ends came to 18 bases. The germline V gene encodes CDR1 LNHDA and CDR2 SQIVND (reference sequence). Combining the CDR3 with reference TRBV19 and TRBJ1-5 gives the whole variable domain DGGITQSPKYLFRKEGQNVTLSCEQNLNHDAMYWYRQDPGQGLRLIYYSQIVNDFQKGDIAEGYSVSREKKESFPLTVTSAQKNPTAFYLCASSTISGVIQPQHFGDGTRLSIL.

The rearrangement uses TRBV4-1 and TRBJ2-7; perhaps TRBD2 as D (5 bases). V was shortened by 4 bases and J by 3 bases, with 22 bases between the two germline ends. Germline assignment: CDR1 MGHRA and CDR2 YSYEKL. The CDR3 spans 17 residues. For the CDR3, the DNA is TGCGCCAGCAGCCCAACCGCACGTGAGCCGGGGTTCTACGAGCAGTACTTC. Its translation: CASSPTAREPGFYEQYF.